Reported below is one TCR beta chain. These data are taken from a study of cytomegalovirus exposure and HLA in healthy donors. The PCR employed 60 Vbeta primers together with 13 Jbeta primers. Libraries were prepared by immunoSEQ multiplex PCR; TCRdb keeps only in-frame clonotypes and omits some of them. Here the sample spans about 130,000 clones, roughly 80% being singletons. The CDR3 is 16 residues long. Germline V lookup: CDR1 MGHDK, CDR2 SYGVNS. V was trimmed by 2 bases and J by 3 bases, leaving 11 bases between them. Material: PBMCs. The J gene is TRBJ1-6, the V gene TRBV25-1; unclear D gene. The sequence was collected from a man between 40 and 49 years old in good health and CMV-seronegative. CDR3 protein: CASSEAGSVYNSPLHF. The CDR3 DNA is TGTGCCAGCAGTGAAGCGGGGTCAGTCTATAATTCACCCCTCCACTTT.